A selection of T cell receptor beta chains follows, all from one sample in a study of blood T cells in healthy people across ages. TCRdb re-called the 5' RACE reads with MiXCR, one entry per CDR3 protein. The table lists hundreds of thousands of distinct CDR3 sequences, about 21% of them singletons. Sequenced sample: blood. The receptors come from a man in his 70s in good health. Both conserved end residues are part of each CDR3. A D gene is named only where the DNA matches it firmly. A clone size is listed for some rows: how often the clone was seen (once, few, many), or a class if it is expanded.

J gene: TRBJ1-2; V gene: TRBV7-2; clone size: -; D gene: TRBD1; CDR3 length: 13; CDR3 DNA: TGTGCCAGCAGCTTAGTTGGGACAGGGGTAGACACCTTC; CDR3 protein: CASSLVGTGVDTF
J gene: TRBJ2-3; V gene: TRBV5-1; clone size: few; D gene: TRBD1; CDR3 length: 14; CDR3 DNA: TGCGCCAGCAGCTTGGGGGACAGGGGTGATACGCAGTATTTT; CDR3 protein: CASSLGDRGDTQYF
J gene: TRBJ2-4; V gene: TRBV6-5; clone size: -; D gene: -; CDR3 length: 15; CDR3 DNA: TGTGCCAGCAGGCCAGGGGGGGTAGGCAAAAACATTCAGTACTTC; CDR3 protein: CASRPGGVGKNIQYF
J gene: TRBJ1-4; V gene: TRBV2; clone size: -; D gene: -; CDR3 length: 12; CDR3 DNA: TGTGCCAGCAGTGAAGGGCTGGGGGTACTGTTTTTT; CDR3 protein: CASSEGLGVLFF
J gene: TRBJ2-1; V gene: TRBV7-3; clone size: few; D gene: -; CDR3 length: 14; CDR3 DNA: TGTGCCAGCAGCTTAAGTGGGATTGCCAATGAGCAGTTCTTC; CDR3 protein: CASSLSGIANEQFF
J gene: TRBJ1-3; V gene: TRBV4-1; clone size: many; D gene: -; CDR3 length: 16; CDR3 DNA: TGCGCCAGCAGCCAAAGGATCGGGAGCTCTGGAAACACCATATATTTT; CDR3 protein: CASSQRIGSSGNTIYF
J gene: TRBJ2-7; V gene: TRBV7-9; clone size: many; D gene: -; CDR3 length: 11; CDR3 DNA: TGTGCCAGCAGCCGCGAGTACGAGCAGTACTTC; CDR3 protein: CASSREYEQYF
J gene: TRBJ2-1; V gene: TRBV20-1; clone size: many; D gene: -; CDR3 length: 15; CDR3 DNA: TGCAGTGCTAGAGCCCTGCATGGGCAGCCCAATGAGCAGTTCTTC; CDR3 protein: CSARALHGQPNEQFF
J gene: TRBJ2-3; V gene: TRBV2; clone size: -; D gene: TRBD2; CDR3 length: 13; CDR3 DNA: TGTGCCACCCGACTAGCGGACACAGATACGCAGTATTTT; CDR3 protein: CATRLADTDTQYF
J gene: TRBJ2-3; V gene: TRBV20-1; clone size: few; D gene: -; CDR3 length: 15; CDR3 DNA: TGCAGTGCAAATAGCGCCGACCCTAGCACAGATACGCAGTATTTT; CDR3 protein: CSANSADPSTDTQYF
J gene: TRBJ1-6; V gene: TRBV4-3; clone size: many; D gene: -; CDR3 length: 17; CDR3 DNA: TGCGCCAGCAGCCAAGAATTTGCGAGAGGATATAATTCACCCCTCCACTTT; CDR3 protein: CASSQEFARGYNSPLHF
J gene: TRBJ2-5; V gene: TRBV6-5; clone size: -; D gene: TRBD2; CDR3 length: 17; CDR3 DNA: TGTGCCAGCAGTTACTCTTTAGCGGGAGGCACGAAAGAGACCCAGTACTTC; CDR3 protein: CASSYSLAGGTKETQYF
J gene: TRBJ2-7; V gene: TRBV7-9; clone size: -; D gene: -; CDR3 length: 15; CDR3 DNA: TGTGCCAGCAGCTTAGATGATCCCTCAACCTACGAGCAGTACTTC; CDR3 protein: CASSLDDPSTYEQYF
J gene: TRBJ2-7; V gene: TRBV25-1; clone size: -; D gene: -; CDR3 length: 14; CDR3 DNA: TGTGCCAGCAGTGTGGACGGACTTCGCTACGAGCAGTACTTC; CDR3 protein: CASSVDGLRYEQYF
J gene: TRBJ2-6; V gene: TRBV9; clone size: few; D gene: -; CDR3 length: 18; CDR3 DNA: TGTGCCAGCAGCGTGGCAATCGACAGTTTCTCTGGGGCCAACGTCCTGACTTTC; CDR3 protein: CASSVAIDSFSGANVLTF
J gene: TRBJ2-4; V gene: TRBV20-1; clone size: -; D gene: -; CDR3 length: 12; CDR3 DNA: TGCAGTGCCGACACAGGGTGGAACATTCAGTACTTC; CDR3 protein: CSADTGWNIQYF
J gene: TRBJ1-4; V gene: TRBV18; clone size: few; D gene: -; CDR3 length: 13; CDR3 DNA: TGTGCCAGCTCACGCTCAACTAATGAAAAACTGTTTTTT; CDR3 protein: CASSRSTNEKLFF
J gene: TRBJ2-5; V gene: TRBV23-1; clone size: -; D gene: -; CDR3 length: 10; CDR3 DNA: TGCGCCAGCGTGGGGGAGACCCAGTACTTC; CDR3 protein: CASVGETQYF
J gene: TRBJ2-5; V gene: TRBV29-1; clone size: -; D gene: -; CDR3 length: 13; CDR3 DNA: TGCAGCGTAGTATACAGAAAGCAAGAGACCCAGTACTTC; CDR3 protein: CSVVYRKQETQYF
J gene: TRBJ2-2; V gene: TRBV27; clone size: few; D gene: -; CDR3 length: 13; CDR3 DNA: TGTGCCACGGGACGTACGAACACCGGGGAGCTGTTTTTT; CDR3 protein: CATGRTNTGELFF
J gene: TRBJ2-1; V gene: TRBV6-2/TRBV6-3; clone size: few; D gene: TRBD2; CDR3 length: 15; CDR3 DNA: TGTGCCAGCAGTCTGGGACTAAACCCTCTCAATGAGCAGTTCTTC; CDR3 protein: CASSLGLNPLNEQFF
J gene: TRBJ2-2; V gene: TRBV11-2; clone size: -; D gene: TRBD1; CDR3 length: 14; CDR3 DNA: TGTGCCAGCAGGCCTGACAGGGCTGGCGGGGAGCTGTTTTTT; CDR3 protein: CASRPDRAGGELFF
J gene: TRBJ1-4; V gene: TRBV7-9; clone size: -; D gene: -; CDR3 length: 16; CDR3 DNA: TGTGCCAGCAGCTTGAGACAACAAGCAACTAATGAAAAACTGTTTTTT; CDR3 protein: CASSLRQQATNEKLFF
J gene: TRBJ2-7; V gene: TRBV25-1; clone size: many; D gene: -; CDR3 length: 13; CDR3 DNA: TGCGCCAGCAGCGCCGGGAGTTCCTACGAGCAGTACTTC; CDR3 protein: CASSAGSSYEQYF
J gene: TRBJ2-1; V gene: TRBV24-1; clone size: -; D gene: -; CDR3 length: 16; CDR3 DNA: TGTGCCACCAGTGACGCCGACCCGAGTGAAGGGGATGAGCAGTTCTTC; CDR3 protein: CATSDADPSEGDEQFF
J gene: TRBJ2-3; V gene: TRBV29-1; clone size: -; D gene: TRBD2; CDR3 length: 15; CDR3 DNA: TGCAGCGTTAATTCGGGACTAGCGTTTACAGATACGCAGTATTTT; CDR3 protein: CSVNSGLAFTDTQYF
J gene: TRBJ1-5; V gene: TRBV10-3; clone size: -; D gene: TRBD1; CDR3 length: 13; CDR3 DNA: TGTGCCATCAGCCCGGGACAGGGGCAGCCCCAGCATTTT; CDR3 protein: CAISPGQGQPQHF
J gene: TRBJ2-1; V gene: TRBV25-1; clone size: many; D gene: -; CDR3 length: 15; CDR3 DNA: TGTGCCAGCAGTGAATTGGAGAGCGGCCAGAATGAGCAGTTCTTC; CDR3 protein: CASSELESGQNEQFF
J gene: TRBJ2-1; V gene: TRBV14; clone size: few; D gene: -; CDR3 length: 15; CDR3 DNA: TGTGCCAGCAGCCGAGGACTGGCGGGGAGCAATGAGCAGTTCTTC; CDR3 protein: CASSRGLAGSNEQFF
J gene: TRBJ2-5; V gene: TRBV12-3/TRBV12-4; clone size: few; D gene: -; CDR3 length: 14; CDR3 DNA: TGTGCCACCACGGGGGGACACCAACAAGAGACCCAGTACTTC; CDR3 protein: CATTGGHQQETQYF
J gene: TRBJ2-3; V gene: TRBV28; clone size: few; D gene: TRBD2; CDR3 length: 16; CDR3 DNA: TGTGCCAGCAGTTCCCTCGAGGTAGCGGGATTGGATACGCAGTATTTT; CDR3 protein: CASSSLEVAGLDTQYF